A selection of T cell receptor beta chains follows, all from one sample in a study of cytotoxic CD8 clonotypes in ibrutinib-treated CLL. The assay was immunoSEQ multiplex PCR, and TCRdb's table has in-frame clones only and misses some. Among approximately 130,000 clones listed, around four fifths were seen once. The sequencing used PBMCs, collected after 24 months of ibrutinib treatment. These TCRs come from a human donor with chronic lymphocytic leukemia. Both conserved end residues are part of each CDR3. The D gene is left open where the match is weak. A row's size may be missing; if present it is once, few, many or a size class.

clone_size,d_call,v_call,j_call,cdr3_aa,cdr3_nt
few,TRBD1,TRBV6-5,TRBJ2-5,CASRAGTVSQETQYF,TGTGCCAGCAGAGCCGGGACAGTATCACAAGAGACCCAGTACTTC
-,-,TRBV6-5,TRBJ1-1,CASSYSQASGTEAFF,TGTGCCAGCAGTTACTCGCAGGCCTCGGGCACTGAAGCTTTCTTT
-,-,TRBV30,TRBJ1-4,CAWSPGGNEKLFF,TGTGCCTGGAGCCCCGGGGGAAATGAAAAACTGTTTTTT
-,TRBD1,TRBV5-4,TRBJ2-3,CASSFKQGPTDTQYF,TGTGCCAGCAGCTTTAAACAGGGGCCCACAGATACGCAGTATTTT
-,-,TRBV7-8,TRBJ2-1,CASSLAAGLNNEQFF,TGTGCCAGCAGCTTAGCGGCAGGGTTGAACAATGAGCAGTTCTTC
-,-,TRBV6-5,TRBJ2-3,CASSPSGIEDTQYF,TGTGCCAGCAGTCCCTCGGGGATCGAGGATACGCAGTATTTT
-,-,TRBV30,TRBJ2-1,CAWTRTGTRLYNEQFF,TGTGCCTGGACCCGGACCGGGACAAGATTATACAATGAGCAGTTCTTC
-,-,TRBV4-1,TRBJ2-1,CASSQEVGIYNEQFF,TGCGCCAGCAGCCAAGAGGTAGGGATCTACAATGAGCAGTTCTTC
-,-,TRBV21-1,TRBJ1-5,CASSPTDRYSNQPQHF,TGTGCCAGCAGCCCAACCGACCGTTATAGCAATCAGCCCCAGCATTTT
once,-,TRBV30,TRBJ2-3,CAWSGVSTDTQYF,TGTGCCTGGAGTGGGGTTAGCACAGATACGCAGTATTTT
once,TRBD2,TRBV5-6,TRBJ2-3,CASSLDLAGGPGTDTQYF,TGTGCCAGCAGCTTGGACCTAGCGGGGGGGCCCGGCACAGATACGCAGTATTTT
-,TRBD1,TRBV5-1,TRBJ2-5,CASSGTAGETQYF,TGCGCCAGCAGCGGGACAGCTGGGGAGACCCAGTACTTC
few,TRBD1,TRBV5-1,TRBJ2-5,CASSTSGGTQETQYF,TGCGCCAGCAGCACCTCAGGGGGAACCCAAGAGACCCAGTACTTC
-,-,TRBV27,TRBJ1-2,CASSFYGYTF,TGTGCCAGCAGCTTCTATGGCTACACCTTC
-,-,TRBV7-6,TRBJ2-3,CASSLVPDTQYF,TGTGCCAGCAGCTTAGTCCCAGATACGCAGTATTTT
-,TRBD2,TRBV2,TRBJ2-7,CASSEAVAGGLKQYF,TGTGCCAGCAGTGAAGCGGTAGCGGGGGGGCTCAAGCAGTACTTC
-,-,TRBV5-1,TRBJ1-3,CASSYSNRTVSSGNTIYF,TGCGCCAGCAGCTACTCCAACAGGACTGTTTCCTCTGGAAACACCATATATTTT
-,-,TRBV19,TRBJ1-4,CASRPRSGWDEKLFF,TGTGCCAGTAGACCCAGGTCAGGGTGGGATGAAAAACTGTTTTTT
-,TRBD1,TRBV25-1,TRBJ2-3,CAGSELPGQGTDTQYF,TGTGCCGGCAGTGAACTTCCGGGACAGGGCACAGATACGCAGTATTTT
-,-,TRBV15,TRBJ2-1,CATSRVSTFLYNEQFF,TGTGCCACCAGCAGAGTCTCAACCTTCCTCTACAATGAGCAGTTCTTC